This T cell receptor beta chain was captured by sequencing in a study of T cells in tuberculosis. Study at large: A South African cohort included IGRA-negative adolescents, latently infected IGRA-positive adolescents and adults with active tuberculosis. Regarding the study as a whole: Active tuberculosis TCR-alpha repertoires lay closer to GMM-specific TCRs than IGRA-negative controls, suggesting clonal expansion. A GMM-specific repertoire classifier reached roughly 87% accuracy, AUROC about 0.87. Active tuberculosis patients had shorter CDR3-alpha; the beta difference was nonsignificant.

Profiling relied on immunoSEQ multiplex PCR, and the TCRdb table lists in-frame clones only, not all of them. This table holds tens of thousands of clones, 97% found once. The CDR3 is 16 residues long. Germline CDR1 WSHSY, CDR2 SAAADI. V lost 6 bases, J lost 0 bases, and 15 bases lay in between. Regarding this clone: The antigen is not known.

Sequencing was carried out using PBMCs. This sequence was found in a donor aged 10 to 29 with latent tuberculosis or without tuberculosis infection. V usage is TRBV10-2 and J usage is TRBJ2-1, with a possible D match to TRBD1 (6 bases). This CDR3 reads CASSKYGTLSYNEQFF. As DNA, the CDR3 is TGCGCCAGCAGCAAGTACGGGACACTCTCCTACAATGAGCAGTTCTTC.